The clone carrying this T cell receptor (beta chain) was seen only a few times. V lost 1 base and J 4 bases, leaving 15 bases between the germline ends. The germline V gene has CDR1 LGHNA and CDR2 YNFKEQ. The CDR3 sequence is 16 residues long. TCRdb analysed the 5' RACE reads with MiXCR anew, one entry per CDR3 protein. The sample includes about 290,000 distinct CDR3 sequences, more than 15% of them seen just once. This entry comes from a study of T-cell memory formation after mild COVID-19. This clonotype was obtained from a man aged 18-30 years who had mild COVID-19 (a few samples of this study predate the infection). Cell type and time point are not known. The chain employs TRBV4-2 and TRBJ2-3; D is perhaps TRBD2 (7 bases). Sequencing was done on a sample of PBMCs or a T cell subset sorted from them (not recorded which). The CDR3 protein is CASSQVGGEEADTQYF. CDR3 nucleotide sequence: TGTGCCAGCAGCCAAGTAGGGGGGGAAGAGGCAGATACGCAGTATTTT.